The 5 T cell receptor beta chains reported below all come from one sample, sequenced in a study of cytomegalovirus exposure and HLA in healthy donors. The data were produced by immunoSEQ multiplex PCR, yet TCRdb's version contains in-frame clones alone and is incomplete. The table records tens of thousands of clones, around 95% of them present only once. Input material: PBMCs. All receptors come from a man in his late teens or twenties in good health and CMV-seronegative.

The CDR3 DNA reads TGTGCCACCAGCAGTAGACTAGCGGGAGGGCCAAACGAGCAGTACTTC. Amino acid sequence: CATSSRLAGGPNEQYF. The J gene is TRBJ2-7, the V gene TRBV15, with TRBD2 matching 14 bases. Germline trimming cut 3 bases from V and 5 bases from J; bases unmatched to any gene: 6. Germline V gene sequence: CDR1 LNHNV, CDR2 YYDKDF (reference sequence). This CDR3 is built from 16 residues.

This chain joins TRBV19 and TRBJ1-3, with D tentatively TRBD1 (6 bases). Germline V lookup: CDR1 LNHDA, CDR2 SQIVND (reference sequence). V lost 1 base and J 4 bases, leaving 14 bases between the germline ends. This CDR3 contains 16 residues. CDR3 DNA sequence: TGTGCCAGTAGTATAGGACTCAGGGGCTACGGAAACACCATATATTTT. It specifies CASSIGLRGYGNTIYF.

The chain couples TRBV5-6 to TRBJ1-5; 10 bases map to TRBD1. Germline values: CDR1 SGHDT, CDR2 YYEEEE. V lost 4 bases to trimming and J lost 14 bases; unmatched junction nucleotides: 9. The CDR3 sequence is 13 residues long. In DNA, the CDR3 is TGTGCCAGCAGCGGGCACCAGGGGACAGGGGAGCATTTT. Translating gives CASSGHQGTGEHF.

V usage is TRBV7-8 and J usage is TRBJ2-2, with D possibly being TRBD1 (6 bases). The CDR3 loop spans 14 amino acids. V dropped 1 base and J dropped 7 bases, with 10 bases sitting between them. The germline V gene encodes CDR1 SGHVS and CDR2 FQNEAQ. The CDR3 coding sequence is TGTGCCAGCAGCTTAGTGGGGGCTGGCGGGGAGCTGTTTTTT. It encodes CASSLVGAGGELFF.

The chain carries TRBV18 and TRBJ2-7; 9 nucleotides agree with TRBD2. This CDR3 is built from 16 residues. Germline CDR1 KGHSH, CDR2 LQKENI. The junction had 9 bases not matched to a gene; V was cut back by 4 bases and J by 2 bases. The CDR3 region has the DNA TGTGCCAGCTCACACCGGGGTAGCGGGAGTCCCTACGAGCAGTACTTC. It translates to CASSHRGSGSPYEQYF.